This passage covers 30 T cell receptor beta chains from one sample sequenced in a study of blood T cell repertoires in COVID-19. Sequencing was performed with immunoSEQ multiplex PCR; in TCRdb, only in-frame clones are kept and a portion is missing. Among about 230,000 clones listed, roughly 90% were seen once. Sequencing input: peripheral blood. Receptors were obtained from a woman in her sixties with acute or convalescent COVID-19.

The V call is TRBV7-9, the J call TRBJ1-3; maybe TRBD1 (5 bases). This CDR3 spans 14 amino acids. V lost 4 bases to trimming and J lost 3 bases, with 10 bases between them. Germline assignment: CDR1 SEHNR and CDR2 FQNEAQ (reference sequence). The CDR3 nucleotides read TGTGCCAGCAGCTATACAGGAGTTGGAAACACCATATATTTT. Its translation is CASSYTGVGNTIYF.

J is TRBJ1-2 and V is TRBV19; D is ambiguous. This CDR3 region has 13 residues. Germline V gene lookup returns CDR1 LNHDA and CDR2 SQIVND (reference sequence). Between the trimmed V and J ends, which lost 6 bases and 3 bases, there was a span of 11 bases. The DNA of the CDR3 is TGTGCCAGTAGCCCTGAGAGGGACTATGGCTACACCTTC. This encodes CASSPERDYGYTF.

The genes are TRBV9 and TRBJ2-2; perhaps TRBD2 as D (6 bases). Trimming removed 3 bases from V and 7 bases from J, with 16 bases in between. The CDR3 is made up of 15 amino acids. CDR1 is SGDLS, CDR2 YYNGEE, per germline. The CDR3 sequence: CASSAGLTPGGELFF. The CDR3 DNA reads TGTGCCAGCAGCGCGGGACTGACTCCGGGCGGGGAGCTGTTTTTT.

This chain joins TRBV2 and TRBJ2-5; TRBD2 is a possible D gene (6 bases). The germline V and J ends were trimmed by 0 bases and 2 bases, with 10 bases remaining between them. Germline CDR1 and CDR2: SNHLY and FYNNEI. The CDR3 spans 15 residues. CDR3 nucleotides: TGTGCCAGCAGTGAAGCGCGGGGATCTCAAGAGACCCAGTACTTC. It specifies CASSEARGSQETQYF.

The V call is TRBV12-3 or TRBV12-4, the J call TRBJ2-7; TRBD1 might be the D (5 bases). CDR3 length: 13 residues. Between the trimmed V and J ends, which lost 3 bases and 6 bases, there was a span of 12 bases. CDR3 residues: CASSFSGFGEQYF. In DNA, the CDR3 is TGTGCCAGCAGTTTTTCAGGGTTTGGCGAGCAGTACTTC.

The chain joins TRBV12-5 to TRBJ1-3; D gene unclear. Trimming pared 7 bases from V and 0 bases from J, leaving 10 bases between. Germline CDR1 reads LGHNT; CDR2 reads FRNRAP. The CDR3 sequence is 14 residues long. The CDR3 reads CASAPPSSGNTIYF. CDR3 in DNA: TGTGCTAGTGCCCCCCCGTCCTCTGGAAACACCATATATTTT.

This clone came up once. The chain has TRBV12-3 or TRBV12-4 and TRBJ2-7, with 8 positions matching TRBD2. This CDR3 has 11 residues. The junction had 7 bases not matched to a gene; V was cut back by 6 bases and J by 12 bases. The CDR3: CASSSQRESYF. The CDR3 DNA reads as TGTGCCAGCAGCTCGCAGCGGGAGTCGTACTTC.

J is TRBJ2-5 and V is TRBV7-9; D is ambiguous. The germline V gene encodes CDR1 SEHNR and CDR2 FQNEAQ (reference sequence). V dropped 2 bases and J dropped 2 bases, with 6 bases sitting between them. This CDR3 spans 13 amino acids. CDR3 residues: CASSLTPQETQYF. The CDR3 bases are TGTGCCAGCAGCTTAACTCCGCAAGAGACCCAGTACTTC.

The V gene is TRBV7-2, the J gene TRBJ2-3; perhaps TRBD2 as D (6 bases). Trimming pared 3 bases from V and 6 bases from J, leaving 13 bases between. The CDR3 is 14 residues long. CDR1 and CDR2 from the germline V gene are SGHTA and FQGNSA. The CDR3 region is CASSFSRAGDTQYF. DNA of the CDR3: TGTGCCAGCAGCTTTAGCCGGGCGGGGGATACGCAGTATTTT. Complete variable domain (other parts from reference TRBV7-2 and TRBJ2-3): GAGVSQSPSNKVTEKGKDVELRCDPISGHTALYWYRQSLGQGLEFLIYFQGNSAPDKSGLPSDRFSAERTGGSVSTLTIQRTQQEDSAVYLCASSFSRAGDTQYFGPGTRLTVL.

This chain uses TRBV29-1 with TRBJ1-2; 9 bases are shared with TRBD1. The CDR3 has 14 amino acids. J lost 3 bases, V lost 3 bases, and 5 bases had no gene match. CDR1 and CDR2 from the germline V gene are SQVTM and ANQGSEA. The CDR3 DNA follows: TGCAGCGTTGAGGGACAGGGCGCTTACTATGGCTACACCTTC. Amino acid sequence: CSVEGQGAYYGYTF. The whole variable domain, filled in from reference TRBV29-1 and TRBJ1-2, reads SAVISQKPSRDICQRGTSLTIQCQVDSQVTMMFWYRQQPGQSLTLIATANQGSEATYESGFVIDKFPISRPNLTFSTLTVSNMSPEDSSIYLCSVEGQGAYYGYTFGSGTRLTVV.

The V call is TRBV10-1, the J call TRBJ2-5; the D gene is possibly TRBD1 (5 bases). This CDR3 region has 16 residues. Germline V gene sequence: CDR1 WNHNN, CDR2 SYGVQD (reference sequence). V lost 6 bases and J lost 3, with 20 bases in between. CDR3 sequence (DNA): TGCGCCAGCAGCCCCAGGGTCTTGGGATTGAAAGAGACCCAGTACTTC. Residues: CASSPRVLGLKETQYF.

The gene calls are TRBV4-2 and TRBJ1-4; no reliable D call. Deletions cut 0 bases from V and 6 bases from J, with 11 bases between. CDR1 is LGHNA, CDR2 YNFKEQ, per germline. The CDR3 loop spans 15 amino acids. This CDR3 is CASSQDNGVYEKLFF. CDR3 coding DNA: TGTGCCAGCAGCCAAGATAACGGGGTGTATGAAAAACTGTTTTTT.

This chain links TRBV6-1 with TRBJ1-5; 9 nucleotides match TRBD1. Per germline, CDR1 MNHNS and CDR2 SASEGT. This CDR3 has 16 amino acids. The junction had 5 bases not matched to a gene; V was cut back by 3 bases and J by 2 bases. Here the CDR3 reads CASSEGQGTGNQPQHF. CDR3 bases: TGTGCCAGCAGTGAGGGACAGGGAACGGGCAATCAGCCCCAGCATTTT.

The J gene is TRBJ2-1, the V gene TRBV5-8; 8 nucleotides align to TRBD1. The J segment lost 3 bases and the V segment lost 0 bases, leaving 8 bases of the junction unmatched. The CDR3 consists of 17 residues. From germline, CDR1 is SGHTS and CDR2 YDEGEE. This chain's CDR3 is CASSLGSRDRFYNEQFF. In nucleotides, the CDR3 is TGTGCCAGCAGCTTGGGGAGCCGGGACAGGTTCTACAATGAGCAGTTCTTC.

V gene TRBV28 combines with J gene TRBJ2-7, with 13 bases matching TRBD2. CDR1 MDHEN and CDR2 SYDVKM come from the germline V gene. V lost 6 bases, J lost 3 bases, and 5 bases stayed unmatched. The CDR3 has 15 amino acids. The CDR3 sequence: CASRTRTSGSYEQYF. For the CDR3, the DNA is TGTGCCAGCAGGACCCGGACTAGCGGGAGCTACGAGCAGTACTTC.

V gene TRBV11-1 combines with J gene TRBJ1-4; no reliable D call. The CDR3 has 12 residues. The V end was cut by 5 bases, the J end by 8 bases, with 9 bases between. CDR1 and CDR2 from the germline V gene are SGHAT and FQDESV (reference sequence). The CDR3 nucleotides read TGTGCCAGCAGCGGAGCGGCAGAAAAACTGTTTTTT. Translating it yields CASSGAAEKLFF.

V is TRBV6-6 and J is TRBJ1-1; tentative D call: TRBD1 (5 bases). CDR3 length: 15 amino acids. Per germline, CDR1 MNHNY and CDR2 SVGAGI (reference sequence). V dropped 6 bases and J dropped 2 bases, with 16 bases sitting between them. CDR3 sequence reads: CASRVTLGTNTEAFF. CDR3 sequence (DNA): TGTGCCAGCAGGGTCACCCTTGGGACTAACACTGAAGCTTTCTTT.

J is TRBJ1-1 and V is TRBV5-4; D unclear. The CDR3 is 13 residues long. Germline values: CDR1 SGHNT, CDR2 YYREEE (reference sequence). V dropped 1 base and J dropped 0 bases, with 4 bases sitting between them. CDR3 in DNA: TGTGCCAGCAGCTTGCTTCTGAACACTGAAGCTTTCTTT. Translation: CASSLLLNTEAFF.

The chain joins TRBV7-8 to TRBJ1-3, with D hard to call. Looked up from germline, CDR1 is SGHVS and CDR2 is FQNEAQ. The CDR3 contains 16 residues. Trimming pared 1 base from V and 2 bases from J, leaving 12 bases between. The CDR3 DNA sequence: TGTGCCAGCAGCTTAGGCACACCTCAGGCTGGAAACACCATATATTTT. Residues: CASSLGTPQAGNTIYF.

Only a few counts were recorded for this clone. V and J are TRBV4-1 and TRBJ1-1; D uncertain. V lost 6 bases, J lost 3 bases, and 14 bases lay in between. This CDR3 is 14 amino acids long. Germline V gives CDR1 MGHRA, CDR2 YSYEKL. The DNA of the CDR3 is TGCGCCAGCAGAGGTCCACTCCGGGACACTGAAGCTTTCTTT. This gives the protein CASRGPLRDTEAFF.

This chain joins TRBV7-3 and TRBJ1-6, with a tentative D call TRBD1 (6 bases). The CDR3 is made up of 15 amino acids. Trimming removed 5 bases at V and 7 bases at J, with 15 bases between. Germline assignment: CDR1 SGHTA and CDR2 FQGTGA. CDR3 DNA: TGTGCCAGCAGCGCCCAACAGGGCCCCAATTCACCCCTCCACTTT. Translated: CASSAQQGPNSPLHF.

This chain connects TRBV6-5 to TRBJ2-3; maybe TRBD2 (5 bases). The CDR3 is made up of 14 amino acids. Trimming shortened V by 7 bases and J by 2 bases, and 13 bases separated the two germline ends. CDR1 and CDR2 (germline): MNHEY, SVGAGI. The CDR3 nucleotides are TGTGCCAGCAAAGCGGAAAGGCTCACAGATACGCAGTATTTT. Translating gives CASKAERLTDTQYF.

In its sample, this clone was seen once. This rearrangement joins TRBV19 to TRBJ2-7, with a tentative D call TRBD1 (5 bases). Trimming shortened V by 5 bases and J by 6 bases, and 14 bases separated the two germline ends. The germline V gene has CDR1 LNHDA and CDR2 SQIVND (reference sequence). There are 13 residues in the CDR3. For the CDR3, the DNA is TGTGCCAGTAGTCAGGGTAGGTCCCTCGAGCAGTACTTC. Translation gives CASSQGRSLEQYF. The full variable domain, completed using reference TRBV19 and TRBJ2-7, is DGGITQSPKYLFRKEGQNVTLSCEQNLNHDAMYWYRQDPGQGLRLIYYSQIVNDFQKGDIAEGYSVSREKKESFPLTVTSAQKNPTAFYLCASSQGRSLEQYFGPGTRLTVT.

This clone turned up a few times. The J gene is TRBJ1-4, the V gene TRBV14; possibly TRBD1 for D (5 bases). Germline loops: CDR1 SGHDN, CDR2 FVKESK. V was pared by 4 bases and J by 8 bases, with 20 bases between. The CDR3 consists of 16 residues. CDR3 residues: CASSPLRPGLREKLFF. Here the CDR3 DNA reads TGTGCCAGCAGCCCACTGCGTCCAGGGCTACGGGAAAAACTGTTTTTT. Using reference TRBV14 and TRBJ1-4 for the parts outside the CDR3, the full variable domain is EAGVTQFPSHSVIEKGQTVTLRCDPISGHDNLYWYRRVMGKEIKFLLHFVKESKQDESGMPNNRFLAERTGGTYSTLKVQPAELEDSGVYFCASSPLRPGLREKLFFGSGTQLSVL.

The chain combines TRBV6-5 with TRBJ1-3, with 9 bases fitting TRBD1. Germline assignment: CDR1 MNHEY and CDR2 SVGAGI. The CDR3 contains 15 residues. V was pared by 2 bases and J by 5 bases, with 4 bases of the junction left unmatched. This CDR3 is CASSYGGQGRNTIYF. CDR3 DNA: TGTGCCAGCAGTTACGGTGGACAGGGGAGAAACACCATATATTTT.

The chain has TRBV5-1 and TRBJ1-5; 7 bases fit TRBD1. This CDR3 has 14 residues. With V trimmed by 0 bases and J by 9 bases, 6 bases remained unmatched. Germline values: CDR1 SGHRS, CDR2 YFSETQ. CDR3 amino acids: CASSLGTGGGPQHF. For the CDR3, the DNA is TGCGCCAGCAGCTTGGGGACAGGAGGAGGGCCCCAGCATTTT.

J is TRBJ1-1 and V is TRBV5-1; D is perhaps TRBD1 (6 bases). The V end lost 1 base, the J end lost 4 bases, and 17 bases lay between the germline ends. Germline lookup yields CDR1 SGHRS and CDR2 YFSETQ. This CDR3 region has 16 residues. In DNA form, the CDR3 reads TGCGCCAGCAGCTTGTCGCAGGGGCCATTAACCACTGAAGCTTTCTTT. Protein sequence: CASSLSQGPLTTEAFF.

This chain connects TRBV18 to TRBJ1-1; D perhaps matches TRBD1 (5 bases). The V end was cut by 1 base, the J end by 6 bases, with 9 bases between. Germline V gene sequence: CDR1 KGHSH, CDR2 LQKENI. The CDR3 has 13 residues. The CDR3 reads CASSPQGRAEAFF. The CDR3 DNA reads TGTGCCAGCTCACCACAGGGGAGGGCTGAAGCTTTCTTT.

This rearrangement joins TRBV30 to TRBJ1-2; TRBD1 matches at 7 bases. Germline V gene lookup returns CDR1 GTSNPN and CDR2 SVGIG (reference sequence). J was trimmed by 4 bases and V by 3 bases; bases with no gene match: 11. The CDR3 runs to 15 residues. This CDR3 is CAWRKGGQNLYGYTF. CDR3 nucleotide sequence: TGTGCCTGGAGAAAAGGGGGACAGAATCTCTATGGCTACACCTTC.

V and J are TRBV29-1 and TRBJ2-3; 11 bases match TRBD2. The CDR3 totals 16 residues. Germline V CDR1 and CDR2: SQVTM, ANQGSEA. Losses at the gene ends were 5 bases for V and 3 bases for J; bases not matched to a gene: 10. CDR3 protein: CSVRGEIAGGTDTQYF. In DNA form, the CDR3 reads TGCAGCGTTCGAGGGGAGATAGCGGGAGGGACAGATACGCAGTATTTT.